The 7 T cell receptor beta chains reported below all come from one sample, sequenced in a study of cytomegalovirus exposure and HLA in healthy donors. PCR was performed using 60 Vbeta and 13 Jbeta primers. Using immunoSEQ multiplex PCR, the repertoire was profiled, and TCRdb retains in-frame clones only, with some absent. The sample yields 99,000 or so clones, over 80% seen once. The source material was PBMCs. These receptors originate from a man aged 25 to 40 in good health and CMV-seropositive.

This chain uses TRBV7-9 with TRBJ1-4; D is possibly TRBD1 (6 bases). This CDR3 comprises 15 residues. Trimming cost V 5 bases and J 6 bases, with 16 bases left between them. CDR1 and CDR2 from the germline V gene are SEHNR and FQNEAQ (reference sequence). Here the CDR3 DNA reads TGTGCCAGCAGCCCACAGGGTGGTGTTCATGAAAAACTGTTTTTT. This gives the protein CASSPQGGVHEKLFF.

A few counts support this clone. The gene calls are TRBV29-1 and TRBJ1-2; D possibly corresponds to TRBD1 (6 bases). This CDR3 is built from 13 residues. V was pared by 5 bases and J by 2 bases, with 12 bases between. The germline CDR1 and CDR2 sequences are SQVTM and ANQGSEA. The CDR3: CSVFTGLNYGYTF. In nucleotides, the CDR3 is TGCAGCGTTTTTACAGGGTTAAACTATGGCTACACCTTC.

V is TRBV21-1 and J is TRBJ2-2; the table's D call, TRBD2, was not checked against the DNA. TRBV21-1 is assigned pseudogene status. This CDR3 region has 16 residues. The CDR3 is CASSKLRLDETGELFF. The CDR3 bases are TGTGCCAGCAGCAAATTGAGACTAGATGAAACCGGGGAGCTGTTTTTT.

The chain joins TRBV15 to TRBJ2-1; TRBD2 is a possible D gene (5 bases). Germline V gives CDR1 LNHNV, CDR2 YYDKDF (reference sequence). This CDR3 region has 14 residues. V was trimmed by 0 bases and J by 10 bases, leaving 13 bases between them. The CDR3 DNA reads as TGTGCCACCAGCAGAGATCGGGCTAGCCACGAGCAGTTCTTC. This codes for CATSRDRASHEQFF.

The chain carries TRBV29-1 and TRBJ2-2; D not certain. Trimming removed 1 base at V and 5 bases at J, with 11 bases between. Looked up from germline, CDR1 is SQVTM and CDR2 is ANQGSEA. CDR3 length: 14 amino acids. The CDR3 sequence: CSVEGGQSTGELFF. The DNA for the CDR3 is TGCAGCGTTGAAGGTGGGCAGTCTACCGGGGAGCTGTTTTTT.

This clone occurred a few times. The genes are TRBV28 and TRBJ2-5; 9 nucleotides align to TRBD2. The ends lost 6 bases at V and 4 bases at J; junction bases unmatched: 9. Germline-derived CDR1 and CDR2 are MDHEN and SYDVKM. The CDR3 is 15 residues long. The CDR3 bases are TGTGCCAGCAGCCGAGGGGGGCGGGGGGGAGAGACCCAGTACTTC. This encodes CASSRGGRGGETQYF.

This chain links TRBV14 with TRBJ2-1; 10 nucleotides agree with TRBD2. This CDR3 has 15 amino acids. Trimming at V came to 4 bases and at J to 4 bases, leaving 4 bases not matched to a gene. The V gene's germline CDR1 is SGHDN and CDR2 FVKESK. The CDR3 nucleotides read TGTGCCAGCAGCCCTAGCGGGGGATTTTACAATGAGCAGTTCTTC. Translated: CASSPSGGFYNEQFF.